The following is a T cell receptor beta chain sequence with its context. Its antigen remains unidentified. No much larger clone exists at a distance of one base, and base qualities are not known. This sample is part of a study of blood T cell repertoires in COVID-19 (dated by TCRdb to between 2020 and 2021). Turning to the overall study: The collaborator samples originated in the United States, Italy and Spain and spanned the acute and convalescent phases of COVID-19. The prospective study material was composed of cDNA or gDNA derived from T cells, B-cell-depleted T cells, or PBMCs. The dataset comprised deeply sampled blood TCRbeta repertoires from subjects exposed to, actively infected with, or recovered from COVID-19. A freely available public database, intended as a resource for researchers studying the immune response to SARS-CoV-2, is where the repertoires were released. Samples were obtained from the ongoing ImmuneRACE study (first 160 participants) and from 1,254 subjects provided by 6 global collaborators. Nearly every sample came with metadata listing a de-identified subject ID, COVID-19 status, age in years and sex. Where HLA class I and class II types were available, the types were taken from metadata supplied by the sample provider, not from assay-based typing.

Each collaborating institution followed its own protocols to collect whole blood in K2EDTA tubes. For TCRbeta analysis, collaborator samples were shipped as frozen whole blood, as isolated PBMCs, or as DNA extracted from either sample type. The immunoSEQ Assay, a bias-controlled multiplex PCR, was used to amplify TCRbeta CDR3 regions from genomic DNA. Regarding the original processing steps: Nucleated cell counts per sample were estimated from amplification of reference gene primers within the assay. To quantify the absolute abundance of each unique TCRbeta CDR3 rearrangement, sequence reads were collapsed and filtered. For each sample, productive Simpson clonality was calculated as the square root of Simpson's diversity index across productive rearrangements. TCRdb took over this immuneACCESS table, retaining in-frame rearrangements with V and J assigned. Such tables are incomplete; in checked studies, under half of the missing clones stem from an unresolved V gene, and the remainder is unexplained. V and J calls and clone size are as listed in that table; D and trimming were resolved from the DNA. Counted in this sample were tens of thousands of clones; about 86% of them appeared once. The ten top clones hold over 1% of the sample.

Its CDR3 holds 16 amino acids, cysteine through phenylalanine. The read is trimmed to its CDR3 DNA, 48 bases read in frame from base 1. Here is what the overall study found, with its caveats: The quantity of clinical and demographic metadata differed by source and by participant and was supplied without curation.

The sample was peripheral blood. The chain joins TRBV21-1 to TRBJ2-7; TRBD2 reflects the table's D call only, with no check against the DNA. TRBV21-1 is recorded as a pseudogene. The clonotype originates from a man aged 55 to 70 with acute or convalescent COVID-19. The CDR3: CASSKEERVPEYEQYF. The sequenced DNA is TGTGCCAGCAGCAAAGAAGAGAGGGTGCCGGAGTACGAGCAGTACTTC.